This record looks at one T cell receptor beta chain sequence and its context. Its antigen is still unknown. The assay was immunoSEQ multiplex PCR, and TCRdb's table has in-frame clones only and misses some. The data show some 86,000 clones, roughly 91% seen once. The data are from a study of OX40 agonist ivuxolimab in advanced cancers. The wider study: Patients receiving dose escalation had hepatocellular carcinoma, melanoma, renal cell or head and neck cancer. General study findings and limits: On average, CD8+ T cells showed a greater number of expanded clones than CD4+. Doses of 0.1 to 3.0 mg/kg were accompanied by clonal expansion of CD4+ and CD8+ blood T cells by week 6.

After removal of 0 bases from V and 0 bases from J, the junction contained 3 bases not matched to a gene. Germline values: CDR1 MNHNY, CDR2 SVGAGI (reference sequence). CDR3 length: 16 amino acids. On cycle 4 day 1 and cycle 7 day 1, as well as at baseline, blood was sampled. The sequences come from CD4+ or CD8+ T cells sorted from blood, collected in a trial of the OX40 agonist ivuxolimab. The V gene is TRBV6-6, the J gene TRBJ2-3; 7 nucleotides align to TRBD2. The clonotype comes from an adult with an advanced solid tumor such as melanoma, head and neck, liver or kidney cancer. The CDR3 region is CASSYSGRGSTDTQYF. As DNA, the CDR3 is TGTGCCAGCAGTTACTCTGGGCGGGGGAGCACAGATACGCAGTATTTT.